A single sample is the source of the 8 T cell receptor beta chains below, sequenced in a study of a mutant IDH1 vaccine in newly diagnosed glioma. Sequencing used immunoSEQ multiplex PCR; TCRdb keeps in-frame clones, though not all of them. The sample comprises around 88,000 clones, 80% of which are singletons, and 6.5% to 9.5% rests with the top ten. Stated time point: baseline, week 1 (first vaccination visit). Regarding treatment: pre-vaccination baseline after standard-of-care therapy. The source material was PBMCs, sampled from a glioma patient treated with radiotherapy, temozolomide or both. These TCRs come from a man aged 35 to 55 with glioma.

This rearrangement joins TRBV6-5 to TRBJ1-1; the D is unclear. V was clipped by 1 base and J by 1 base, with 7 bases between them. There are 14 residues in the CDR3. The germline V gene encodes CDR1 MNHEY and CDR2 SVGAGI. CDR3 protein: CASSYLPGNTEAFF. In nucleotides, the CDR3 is TGTGCCAGCAGTTACTTGCCCGGGAACACTGAAGCTTTCTTT.

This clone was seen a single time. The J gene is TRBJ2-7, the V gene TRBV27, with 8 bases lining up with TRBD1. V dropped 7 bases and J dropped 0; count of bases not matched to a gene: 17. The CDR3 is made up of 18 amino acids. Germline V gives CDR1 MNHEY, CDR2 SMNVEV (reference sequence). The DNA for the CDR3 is TGTGCCAGCAAGGCCTCCGAGACAGGGGCTACCCACTCCTACGAGCAGTACTTC. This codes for CASKASETGATHSYEQYF.

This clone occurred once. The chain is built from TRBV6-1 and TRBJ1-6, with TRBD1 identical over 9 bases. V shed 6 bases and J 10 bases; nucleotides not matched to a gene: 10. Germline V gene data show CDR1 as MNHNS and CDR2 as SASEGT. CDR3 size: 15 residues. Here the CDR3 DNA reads TGTGCCAGCAGCAGGGGACAGGGCAAGATATCACCCCTCCACTTT. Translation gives CASSRGQGKISPLHF.

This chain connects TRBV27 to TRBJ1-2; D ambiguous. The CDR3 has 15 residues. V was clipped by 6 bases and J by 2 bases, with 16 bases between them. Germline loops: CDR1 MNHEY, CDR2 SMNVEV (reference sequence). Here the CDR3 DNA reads TGTGCCAGCAGCTCTTCCACGGGCAGGAACTATGGCTACACCTTC. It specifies CASSSSTGRNYGYTF.

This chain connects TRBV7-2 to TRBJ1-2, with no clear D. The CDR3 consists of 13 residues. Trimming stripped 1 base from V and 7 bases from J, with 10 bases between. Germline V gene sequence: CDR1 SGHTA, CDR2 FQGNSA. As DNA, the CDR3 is TGTGCCAGCAGCTTAGTTGAGGGTGGTGGCTACACCTTC. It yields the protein CASSLVEGGGYTF.

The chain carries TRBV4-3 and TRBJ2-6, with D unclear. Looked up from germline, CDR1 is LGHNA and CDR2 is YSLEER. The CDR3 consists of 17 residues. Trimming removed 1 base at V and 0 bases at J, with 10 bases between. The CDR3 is CASSQGLGTSGANVLTF. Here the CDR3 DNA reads TGCGCCAGCAGCCAAGGCTTGGGAACCTCTGGGGCCAACGTCCTGACTTTC.

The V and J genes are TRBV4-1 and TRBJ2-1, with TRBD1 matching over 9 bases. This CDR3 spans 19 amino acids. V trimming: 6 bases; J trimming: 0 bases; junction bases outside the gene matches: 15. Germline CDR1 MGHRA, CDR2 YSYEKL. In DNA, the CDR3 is TGCGCCAGCAGTCCCACTTGGGACAGGGCCTCTTCCTCCTACAATGAGCAGTTCTTC. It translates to CASSPTWDRASSSYNEQFF.

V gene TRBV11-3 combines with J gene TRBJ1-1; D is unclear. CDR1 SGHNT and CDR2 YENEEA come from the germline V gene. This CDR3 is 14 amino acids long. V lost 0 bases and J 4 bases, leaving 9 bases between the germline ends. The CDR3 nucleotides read TGTGCCAGCAGCTTAGATTGGGGATCCACTGAAGCTTTCTTT. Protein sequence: CASSLDWGSTEAFF.